The clone carrying this T cell receptor (beta chain) was recorded a few times. This entry belongs to a study of T cells in Graves' hyperthyroidism and ophthalmopathy. Patients aged 18 to 65 with hyperthyroidism were newly diagnosed, with duration under 2 months. Amplified TCR beta CDR3 regions derived from RNA transcripts. A first-round RT-PCR of the TCR CDR3 used the HTBI primer set. TCRdb re-called the multiplex PCR reads through MiXCR, storing one row per CDR3 protein. This table has 360,000 or so distinct CDR3 sequences, 15% to 20% appearing once. The sequencing input was blood. This TCR was sampled from a woman aged 18-29 years with Graves' hyperthyroidism.

CDR3 sequence: CASSLGATGTYEQYF. For the CDR3, the DNA is TGTGCCAGCAGCTTGGGGGCGACAGGGACCTACGAGCAGTACTTC. This chain connects TRBV5-5 to TRBJ2-7; 7 bases map to TRBD1. The CDR3 has 15 amino acids. In germline, CDR1 is SGHKS, CDR2 YYEKEE (reference sequence). Trimming took 0 bases from V and 2 from J; bases not matched to a gene: 5.